Below, 12 T cell receptor beta chains from the same sample are listed, as sequenced in a study of T-cell memory formation after mild COVID-19. From the 5' RACE reads, TCRdb called clonotypes with MiXCR, one entry per CDR3 protein. The sample consists of 350,000 to 450,000 distinct CDR3 sequences, around 24% of them appearing once. What was sequenced was PBMCs or a T cell subset sorted from them (not recorded which). The receptors were sampled from an adult woman who had mild COVID-19 (a few samples of this study predate the infection). Cell type and time point are not known.

For the CDR3, the DNA is TGTGCCAGCAGTGCCACTAGCGGGGTTTATGAGCAGTTCTTC. It yields the protein CASSATSGVYEQFF. The genes are TRBV6-1 and TRBJ2-1, with 10 bases matching TRBD2. The CDR3 runs 14 residues. CDR1 is MNHNS, CDR2 SASEGT, per germline. V lost 4 bases, J lost 8 bases, and 5 bases stayed unmatched.

The rearrangement links TRBV6-5 to TRBJ2-1; either TRBD1 or TRBD2 may fit D (5 bases each). This CDR3 is built from 18 residues. From germline, CDR1 is MNHEY and CDR2 SVGAGI. Trimming shortened V by 2 bases and J by 9 bases, and 26 bases separated the two germline ends. This CDR3 reads CASSYTEDGIFGGGEQFF. CDR3 bases: TGTGCCAGCAGTTACACAGAGGACGGCATTTTCGGTGGGGGTGAGCAGTTCTTC.

The gene calls are TRBV6-6 and TRBJ2-7, with 7 nucleotides matching TRBD2. CDR3 length: 13 residues. Trimming took 6 bases from V and 1 from J; bases not matched to a gene: 3. Per the germline V gene, CDR1 is MNHNY and CDR2 is SVGAGI (reference sequence). CDR3 DNA: TGTGCCAGCAGCCGGACTAGGTCCTACGAGCAGTACTTC. The encoded protein is CASSRTRSYEQYF.

The chain has TRBV12-3 or TRBV12-4 and TRBJ2-1; 7 positions match TRBD1. After removal of 5 bases from V and 12 bases from J, the junction contained 1 base not matched to a gene. The CDR3 is made up of 10 amino acids. The CDR3 nucleotides read TGTGCCAGCAGTGCAGGGGGGCAGTTCTTC. Translated, it gives CASSAGGQFF.

The chain employs TRBV4-1 and TRBJ2-1; the match to TRBD1 covers 8 bases. This CDR3 contains 15 residues. V gave up 4 bases and J gave up 8 bases; unmatched junction bases: 10. Germline V CDR1 and CDR2: MGHRA, YSYEKL. The CDR3, as DNA: TGCGCCAGCAGCCCCCGGGACAGGTCGTTCGATGAGCAGTTCTTC. Translation gives CASSPRDRSFDEQFF.

The chain has TRBV7-2 and TRBJ2-2, with 14 bases identical to TRBD2. The CDR3 totals 18 residues. V shed 0 bases, J shed 4 bases, and the junction held 4 bases outside the gene matches. The germline gives CDR1 SGHTA, CDR2 FQGNSA. CDR3: CASSLARLAGGFTGELFF. The CDR3 DNA follows: TGTGCCAGCAGCTTAGCTCGACTAGCGGGGGGGTTCACCGGGGAGCTGTTTTTT.

This clonotype was picked up a small number of times. This CDR3 reads CASSELRGDTYNEQFF. The CDR3 coding sequence is TGTGCCAGCAGTGAACTTAGGGGGGACACCTACAATGAGCAGTTCTTC. This chain connects TRBV25-1 to TRBJ2-1; the D gene could be TRBD1 or TRBD2 (6 bases each). Germline lookup yields CDR1 MGHDK and CDR2 SYGVNS. V was shortened by 2 bases and J by 2 bases, with 13 bases between the two germline ends. CDR3 length equals 16 residues. Based on the CDR3 plus reference TRBV25-1 and TRBJ2-1, the full variable domain is EADIYQTPRYLVIGTGKKITLECSQTMGHDKMYWYQQDPGMELHLIHYSYGVNSTEKGDLSSESTVSRIRTEHFPLTLESARPSHTSQYLCASSELRGDTYNEQFFGPGTRLTVL.

V and J are TRBV5-6 and TRBJ1-2; D not resolved. V was clipped by 5 bases and J by 4 bases, with 12 bases between them. The germline CDR1 and CDR2 sequences are SGHDT and YYEEEE. This CDR3 has 13 residues. CDR3 DNA: TGTGCCAGCAGGGAAGTTTTAGGCTATGGCTACACCTTC. Translation gives CASREVLGYGYTF. Filled out from reference TRBV5-6 and TRBJ1-2, the complete variable domain reads DAGVTQSPTHLIKTRGQQVTLRCSPKSGHDTVSWYQQALGQGPQFIFQYYEEEERQRGNFPDRFSGHQFPNYSSELNVNALLLGDSALYLCASREVLGYGYTFGSGTRLTVV.

V usage is TRBV5-1 and J usage is TRBJ2-1; 9 nucleotides match TRBD1. Germline CDR1 and CDR2: SGHRS and YFSETQ. This CDR3 contains 15 residues. V trimming: 4 bases; J trimming: 4 bases; junction bases outside the gene matches: 6. For the CDR3, the DNA is TGCGCCAGCAGCAACGGGACAGGGCGATACAATGAGCAGTTCTTC. Its translation: CASSNGTGRYNEQFF.

The rearrangement joins TRBV15 to TRBJ2-1; D is tentatively TRBD1 or TRBD2 (5 bases each). The CDR3 is 14 residues long. The germline V gene encodes CDR1 LNHNV and CDR2 YYDKDF (reference sequence). Trimming removed 6 bases from V and 2 bases from J, with 11 bases in between. This CDR3 reads CATRAGTTYNEQFF. CDR3 nucleotide sequence: TGTGCCACCAGGGCCGGGACGACCTACAATGAGCAGTTCTTC.

This clonotype was counted many times. The V and J genes are TRBV12-3 or TRBV12-4 and TRBJ2-1; weak D call: TRBD2 (6 bases). This CDR3 has 13 residues. Trimming pared 9 bases from V and 2 bases from J, leaving 11 bases between. Written as DNA, the CDR3 is TGTGCCAGTCGGAGGGTGGCCTACAATGAGCAGTTCTTC. Its translation: CASRRVAYNEQFF.

The V and J genes are TRBV5-1 and TRBJ2-3; 10 positions match TRBD1. CDR1 is SGHRS and CDR2 is YFSETQ in the germline V gene. This CDR3 has 16 amino acids. Trimming cost V 0 bases and J 4 bases; bases outside gene matches: 5. The CDR3 sequence is CASSLETGGLSDTQYF. CDR3 nucleotide sequence: TGCGCCAGCAGCTTGGAGACAGGGGGCCTGTCAGATACGCAGTATTTT.